The rows below give T cell receptor beta chains drawn from one sample of a study of T cells in Graves' hyperthyroidism and ophthalmopathy. MiXCR was run by TCRdb on the multiplex PCR reads, yielding one entry per CDR3 protein. The sample records around 380,000 distinct CDR3 sequences, roughly 14% being singletons. The material sequenced was blood. The source of these receptors is a man between 25 and 39 years old with Graves' hyperthyroidism that later progressed to Graves' ophthalmopathy. CDR3s include the opening cysteine and the closing phenylalanine or tryptophan. The D gene is left open where the match is weak. The size of a clone is reported for some rows only, either as once, few or many, or as a class for expanded clones.

j_call d_call clone_size v_call cdr3_aa cdr3_nt
TRBJ2-1 NA many TRBV6-1 CASSNGVNNEQFF TGTGCCAGCAGCAACGGGGTAAACAATGAGCAGTTCTTC
TRBJ1-3 TRBD1 NA TRBV3-1 CASSQKGQIPSGNTIYF TGTGCCAGCAGCCAAAAGGGACAGATACCCTCTGGAAACACCATATATTTT
TRBJ2-1 TRBD2 few TRBV6-2/TRBV6-3 CASIPFGGGMNEQFF TGTGCCAGCATCCCCTTCGGGGGGGGAATGAATGAGCAGTTCTTC
TRBJ2-6 NA many TRBV6-1 CASTGFLFSGANVLTF TGTGCCAGCACAGGTTTTCTTTTCTCTGGGGCCAACGTCCTGACTTTC
TRBJ1-5 NA many TRBV24-1 CATSDKGRPQHF TGTGCCACCAGTGATAAAGGGAGACCCCAGCATTTT
TRBJ2-7 TRBD2 NA TRBV19 CASSMGLAGVEQYF TGTGCCAGTAGTATGGGACTAGCGGGGGTCGAGCAGTACTTC
TRBJ2-5 TRBD2 many TRBV9 CASSPGLAGGPGETQYF TGTGCCAGCAGCCCGGGACTAGCGGGGGGGCCTGGAGAGACCCAGTACTTC
TRBJ2-2 TRBD2 many TRBV2 CASSLGLADGELFF TGTGCCAGCAGTCTGGGACTAGCGGACGGGGAGCTGTTTTTT
TRBJ1-1 TRBD1 many TRBV12-3/TRBV12-4 CASSPRDRVGAEAFF TGTGCCAGCAGTCCCCGCGACAGGGTCGGGGCTGAAGCTTTCTTT
TRBJ2-3 NA NA TRBV14 CASSPRQVRDTQYF TGTGCCAGCAGCCCCCGACAGGTCAGAGATACGCAGTATTTT
TRBJ2-7 NA many TRBV4-1 CASSQRTGYEQYF TGCGCCAGCAGCCAACGGACTGGGTACGAGCAGTACTTC
TRBJ2-7 NA NA TRBV13 CASSIHRGGEQYF TGTGCCAGCAGCATCCACAGGGGGGGCGAGCAGTACTTC
TRBJ1-2 NA few TRBV29-1 CSVVQDYNYGYTF TGCAGCGTTGTACAGGACTATAACTATGGCTACACCTTC
TRBJ1-4 NA NA TRBV6-2/TRBV6-3 CASSRTATNEKLSF TGTGCCAGCAGCAGGACAGCAACTAATGAAAAACTGTCTTTT
TRBJ1-1 TRBD1 NA TRBV7-3 CASSLTGGSEAFF TGTGCCAGCAGCTTGACAGGGGGTTCTGAAGCTTTCTTT
TRBJ2-1 NA NA TRBV7-9 CASSLARAYNEQFF TGTGCCAGCAGCTTAGCGCGAGCTTACAATGAGCAGTTCTTC
TRBJ2-3 TRBD2 NA TRBV7-9 CASSLGRGGTTDTQYF TGTGCCAGCAGCTTAGGGCGGGGGGGCACGACAGATACGCAGTATTTT
TRBJ2-7 TRBD1 many TRBV28 CASSTPTGQMPEQYF TGTGCCAGCAGTACCCCGACAGGGCAAATGCCTGAGCAGTACTTC
TRBJ1-6 NA few TRBV5-1 CASSFGGDYNSPLHF TGCGCCAGCAGCTTTGGGGGGGACTATAATTCACCCCTCCACTTT
TRBJ2-5 NA many TRBV10-2 CASSDVRGKRGQETQYF TGCGCCAGCAGTGATGTACGGGGGAAGAGAGGTCAAGAGACCCAGTACTTC
TRBJ2-5 NA many TRBV12-3/TRBV12-4 CATTVGDGYQETQYF TGTGCCACCACAGTGGGGGACGGGTACCAAGAGACCCAGTACTTC
TRBJ2-1 NA few TRBV13 CASSEQDYNEQFF TGTGCCAGTTCCGAGCAGGACTACAATGAGCAGTTCTTC
TRBJ1-2 NA NA TRBV7-6 CASRPTGNYGYTF TGTGCCAGCAGACCCACCGGGAACTATGGCTACACCTTC
TRBJ2-5 NA many TRBV30 CAWSVFWGAKETQYF TGTGCCTGGAGTGTATTTTGGGGGGCTAAAGAGACCCAGTACTTC
TRBJ2-2 NA few TRBV28 CASGGRRSNTGELFF TGTGCCAGCGGAGGGAGGAGATCGAACACCGGGGAGCTGTTTTTT
TRBJ2-7 NA many TRBV28 CASSLITGYEQYF TGTGCCAGCAGCCTGATAACAGGCTACGAGCAGTACTTC
TRBJ1-6 TRBD1 NA TRBV20-1 CSARDPTGSQGGNSPLHF TGCAGTGCTAGAGATCCCACCGGCTCACAGGGGGGGAATTCACCCCTCCACTTT
TRBJ1-3 NA many TRBV11-2 CASSLDLDKAGNTIYF TGTGCCAGCAGCTTAGATCTGGACAAGGCTGGAAACACCATATATTTT
TRBJ1-2 TRBD1 many TRBV11-3 CASGARDRGPFGYTF TGTGCCAGCGGCGCCCGGGACAGGGGGCCTTTTGGCTACACCTTC
TRBJ2-4 NA many TRBV20-1 CSASSGLAKNIQYF TGCAGTGCTAGCAGCGGGTTAGCCAAAAACATTCAGTACTTC
TRBJ1-1 NA many TRBV7-9 CASSSTGGVKEAFF TGTGCCAGCAGCTCCACCGGGGGGGTAAAAGAAGCTTTCTTT
TRBJ1-3 NA few TRBV29-1 CSVVDGLAGNTIYF TGCAGCGTTGTTGACGGCTTGGCTGGAAACACCATATATTTT
TRBJ1-5 NA few TRBV9 CASSVGGAKNQPQHF TGTGCCAGCAGCGTAGGGGGTGCGAAAAATCAGCCCCAGCATTTT
TRBJ2-7 TRBD2 many TRBV11-2 CASSTGASGVLSYEQYF TGTGCCAGTAGTACAGGGGCTAGCGGGGTACTCTCCTACGAGCAGTACTTC
TRBJ2-7 NA NA TRBV6-1 CASSQLGGYEQYF TGTGCCAGCAGTCAACTCGGGGGCTACGAGCAGTACTTC
TRBJ1-1 NA NA TRBV7-9 CASSLGDGVMAEAFF TGTGCCAGCAGCTTAGGGGATGGGGTTATGGCTGAAGCTTTCTTT
TRBJ2-7 NA few TRBV11-2 CASSFRDSRAEQYF TGTGCCAGCAGCTTCCGGGACTCACGAGCCGAGCAGTACTTC
TRBJ2-1 TRBD2 NA TRBV27 CASSLVSAGGSYNEQFF TGTGCCAGCAGTTTGGTGTCAGCGGGGGGATCCTACAATGAGCAGTTCTTC
TRBJ2-7 TRBD1 many TRBV11-2 CASSLGTGEIYEQYF TGTGCCAGCAGCTTAGGGACAGGAGAGATTTACGAGCAGTACTTC
TRBJ2-5 NA NA TRBV11-3 CASSLAPGQETQYF TGTGCCAGCAGCTTAGCACCGGGACAAGAGACCCAGTACTTC
TRBJ1-1 NA many TRBV6-1 CASSEAYRVGAFF TGTGCCAGCAGTGAAGCGTACCGGGTTGGAGCTTTCTTT
TRBJ1-3 NA NA TRBV5-5 CASSLSLDTGNTIYF TGTGCCAGCAGCTTGTCGTTGGATACTGGAAACACCATATATTTT
TRBJ2-7 TRBD2 few TRBV3-1 CASSRYLAGGIHEQYF TGTGCCAGCAGCCGCTATCTAGCGGGGGGAATACACGAGCAGTACTTC
TRBJ2-7 NA many TRBV5-4 CASSLDLYEQYF TGTGCCAGCAGCTTGGACCTTTACGAGCAGTACTTC